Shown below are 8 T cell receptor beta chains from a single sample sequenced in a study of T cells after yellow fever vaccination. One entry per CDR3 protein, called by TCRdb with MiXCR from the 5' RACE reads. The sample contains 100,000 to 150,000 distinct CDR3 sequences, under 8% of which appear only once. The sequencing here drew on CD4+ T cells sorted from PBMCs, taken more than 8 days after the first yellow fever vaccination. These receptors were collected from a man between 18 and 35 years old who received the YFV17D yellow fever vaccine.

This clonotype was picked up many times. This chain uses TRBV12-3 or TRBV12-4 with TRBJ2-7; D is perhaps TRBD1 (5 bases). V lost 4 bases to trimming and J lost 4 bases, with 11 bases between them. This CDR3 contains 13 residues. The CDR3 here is CASSYYRIYEQYF. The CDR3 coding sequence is TGTGCCAGCAGTTACTACAGGATTTACGAGCAGTACTTC.

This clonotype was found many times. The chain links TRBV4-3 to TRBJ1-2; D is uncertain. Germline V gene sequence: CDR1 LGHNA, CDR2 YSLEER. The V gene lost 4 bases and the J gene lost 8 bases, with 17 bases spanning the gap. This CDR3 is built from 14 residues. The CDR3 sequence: CASSPNRGMGGYTF. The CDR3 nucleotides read TGCGCCAGCAGCCCGAACAGAGGGATGGGGGGCTACACCTTC.

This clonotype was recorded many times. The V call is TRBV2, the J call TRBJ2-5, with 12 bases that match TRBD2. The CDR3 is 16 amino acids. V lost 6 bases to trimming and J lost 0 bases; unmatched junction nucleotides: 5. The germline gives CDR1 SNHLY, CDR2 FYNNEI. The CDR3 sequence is CASRDGLAGNQETQYF. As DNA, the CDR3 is TGTGCCAGCAGGGACGGACTAGCGGGGAACCAAGAGACCCAGTACTTC. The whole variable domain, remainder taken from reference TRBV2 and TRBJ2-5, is EPEVTQTPSHQVTQMGQEVILRCVPISNHLYFYWYRQILGQKVEFLVSFYNNEISEKSEIFDDQFSVERPDGSNFTLKIRSTKLEDSAMYFCASRDGLAGNQETQYFGPGTRLLVL.

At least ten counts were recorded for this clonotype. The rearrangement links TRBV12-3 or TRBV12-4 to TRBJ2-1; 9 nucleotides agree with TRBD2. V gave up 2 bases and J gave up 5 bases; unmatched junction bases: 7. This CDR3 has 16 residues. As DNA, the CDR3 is TGTGCCAGCAGTTTAAGCTCGCTAGCGGGAAACAATGAGCAGTTCTTC. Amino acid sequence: CASSLSSLAGNNEQFF.

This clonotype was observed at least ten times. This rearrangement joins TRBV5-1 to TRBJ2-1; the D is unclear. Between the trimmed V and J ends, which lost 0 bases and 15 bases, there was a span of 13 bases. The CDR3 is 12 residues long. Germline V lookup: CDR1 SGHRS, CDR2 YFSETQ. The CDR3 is CASSLGPPPRFF. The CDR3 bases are TGCGCCAGCAGCTTGGGACCGCCCCCTAGGTTCTTC. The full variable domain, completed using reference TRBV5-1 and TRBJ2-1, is KAGVTQTPRYLIKTRGQQVTLSCSPISGHRSVSWYQQTPGQGLQFLFEYFSETQRNKGNFPGRFSGRQFSNSRSEMNVSTLELGDSALYLCASSLGPPPRFFGPGTRLTVL.

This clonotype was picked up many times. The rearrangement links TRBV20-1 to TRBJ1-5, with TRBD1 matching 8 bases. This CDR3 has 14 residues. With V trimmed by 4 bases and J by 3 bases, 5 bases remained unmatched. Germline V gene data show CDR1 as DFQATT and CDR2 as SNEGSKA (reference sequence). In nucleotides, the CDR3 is TGCAGTGCTACCAGGGGGCCCCTCAATCAGCCCCAGCATTTT. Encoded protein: CSATRGPLNQPQHF.

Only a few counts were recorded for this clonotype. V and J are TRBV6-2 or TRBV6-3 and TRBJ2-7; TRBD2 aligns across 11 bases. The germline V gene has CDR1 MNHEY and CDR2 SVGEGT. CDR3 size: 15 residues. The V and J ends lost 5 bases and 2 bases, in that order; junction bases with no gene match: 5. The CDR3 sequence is CASSPGSGGAYEQYF. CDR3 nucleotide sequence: TGTGCCAGCAGTCCCGGTAGCGGGGGGGCCTACGAGCAGTACTTC.

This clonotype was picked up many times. The CDR3 DNA is TGCGCCAGCAGCCAAGAGGACGGATACGAGCAGTACGTC. It yields the protein CASSQEDGYEQYV. V and J are TRBV4-3 and TRBJ2-7; no clear D gene. CDR3 length equals 13 residues. V dropped 0 bases and J dropped 4 bases, with 7 bases sitting between them. Germline lookup yields CDR1 LGHNA and CDR2 YSLEER.